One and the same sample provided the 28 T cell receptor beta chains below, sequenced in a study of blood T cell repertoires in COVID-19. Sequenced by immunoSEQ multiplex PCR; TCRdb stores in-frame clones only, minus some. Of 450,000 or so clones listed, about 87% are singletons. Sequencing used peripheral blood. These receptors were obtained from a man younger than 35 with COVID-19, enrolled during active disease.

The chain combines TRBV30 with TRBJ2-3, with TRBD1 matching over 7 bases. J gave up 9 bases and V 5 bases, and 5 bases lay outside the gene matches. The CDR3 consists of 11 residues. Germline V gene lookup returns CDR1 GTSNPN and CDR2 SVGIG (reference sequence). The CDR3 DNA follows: TGTGCCTGGGTGACAGGGTCAACGCAGTATTTT. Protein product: CAWVTGSTQYF.

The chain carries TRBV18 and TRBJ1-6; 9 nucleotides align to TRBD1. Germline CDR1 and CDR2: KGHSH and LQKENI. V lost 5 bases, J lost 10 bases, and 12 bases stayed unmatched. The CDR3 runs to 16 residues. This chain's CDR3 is CASSLDRGGRGSPLHF. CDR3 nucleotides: TGTGCCAGCTCATTGGACAGGGGCGGTCGTGGGTCACCCCTCCACTTT.

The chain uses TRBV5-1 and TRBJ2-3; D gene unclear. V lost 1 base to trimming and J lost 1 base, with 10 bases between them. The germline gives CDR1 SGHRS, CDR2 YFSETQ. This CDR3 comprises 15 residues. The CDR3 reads CASSLPTGGTDTQYF. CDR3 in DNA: TGCGCCAGCAGCTTGCCAACGGGTGGCACAGATACGCAGTATTTT.

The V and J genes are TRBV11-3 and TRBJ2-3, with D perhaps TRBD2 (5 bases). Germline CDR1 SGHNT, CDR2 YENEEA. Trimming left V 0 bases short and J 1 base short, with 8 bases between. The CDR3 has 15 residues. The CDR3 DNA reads TGTGCCAGCAGCTTAGATGACTACCGCACAGATACGCAGTATTTT. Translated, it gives CASSLDDYRTDTQYF.

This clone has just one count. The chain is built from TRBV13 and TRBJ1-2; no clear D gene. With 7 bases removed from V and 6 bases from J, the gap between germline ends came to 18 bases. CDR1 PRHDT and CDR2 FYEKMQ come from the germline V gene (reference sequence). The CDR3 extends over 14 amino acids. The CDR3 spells CASTLRAGSNGYTF. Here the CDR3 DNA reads TGTGCCAGCACCCTGCGGGCGGGAAGTAATGGCTACACCTTC. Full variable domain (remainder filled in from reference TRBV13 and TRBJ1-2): AAGVIQSPRHLIKEKRETATLKCYPIPRHDTVYWYQQGPGQDPQFLISFYEKMQSDKGSIPDRFSAQQFSDYHSELNMSSLELGDSALYFCASTLRAGSNGYTFGSGTRLTVV.

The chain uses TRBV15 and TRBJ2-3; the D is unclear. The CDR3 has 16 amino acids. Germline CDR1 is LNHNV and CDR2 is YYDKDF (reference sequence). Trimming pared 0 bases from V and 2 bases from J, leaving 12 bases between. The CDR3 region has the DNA TGTGCCACCAGCAGAGATAGAAGCATACCCACAGATACGCAGTATTTT. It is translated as CATSRDRSIPTDTQYF.

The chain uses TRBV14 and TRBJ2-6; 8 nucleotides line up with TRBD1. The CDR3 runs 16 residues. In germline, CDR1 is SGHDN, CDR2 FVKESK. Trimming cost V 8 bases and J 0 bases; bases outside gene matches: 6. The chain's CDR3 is CASPGTGYSGANVLTF. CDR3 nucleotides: TGTGCCAGCCCCGGGACAGGCTACTCTGGGGCCAACGTCCTGACTTTC. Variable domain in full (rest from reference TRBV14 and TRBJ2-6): EAGVTQFPSHSVIEKGQTVTLRCDPISGHDNLYWYRRVMGKEIKFLLHFVKESKQDESGMPNNRFLAERTGGTYSTLKVQPAELEDSGVYFCASPGTGYSGANVLTFGAGSRLTVL.

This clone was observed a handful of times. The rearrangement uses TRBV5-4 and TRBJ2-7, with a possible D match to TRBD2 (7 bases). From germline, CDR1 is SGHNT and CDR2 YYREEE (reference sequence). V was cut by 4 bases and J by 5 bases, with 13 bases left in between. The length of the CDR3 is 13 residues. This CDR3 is CASSPDGGHEQYF. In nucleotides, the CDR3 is TGTGCCAGCAGCCCAGACGGGGGGCACGAGCAGTACTTC.

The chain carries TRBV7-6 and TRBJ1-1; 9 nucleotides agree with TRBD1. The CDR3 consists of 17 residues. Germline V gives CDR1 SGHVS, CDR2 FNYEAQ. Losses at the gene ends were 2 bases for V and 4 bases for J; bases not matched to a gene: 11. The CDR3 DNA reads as TGTGCCAGCAGCTTAAAGGCAAGACAGGGGGTCGGCACTGAAGCTTTCTTT. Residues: CASSLKARQGVGTEAFF.

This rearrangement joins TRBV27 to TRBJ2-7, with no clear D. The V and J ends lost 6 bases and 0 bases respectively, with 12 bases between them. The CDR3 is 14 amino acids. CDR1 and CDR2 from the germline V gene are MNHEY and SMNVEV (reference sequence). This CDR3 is CASRRDVASYEQYF. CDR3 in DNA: TGTGCCAGCAGGAGAGACGTAGCCTCCTACGAGCAGTACTTC.

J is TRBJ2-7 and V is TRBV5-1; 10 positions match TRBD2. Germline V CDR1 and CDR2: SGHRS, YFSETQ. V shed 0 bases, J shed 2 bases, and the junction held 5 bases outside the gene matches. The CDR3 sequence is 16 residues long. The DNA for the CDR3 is TGCGCCAGCAGCTTGGCCCCTAGCGGGGGACCCTACGAGCAGTACTTC. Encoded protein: CASSLAPSGGPYEQYF.

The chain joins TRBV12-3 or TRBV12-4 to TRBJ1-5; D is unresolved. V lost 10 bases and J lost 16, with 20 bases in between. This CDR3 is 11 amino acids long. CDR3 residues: CATGRGLRIHF. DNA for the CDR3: TGTGCCACGGGTAGAGGACTGAGGATACATTTT.

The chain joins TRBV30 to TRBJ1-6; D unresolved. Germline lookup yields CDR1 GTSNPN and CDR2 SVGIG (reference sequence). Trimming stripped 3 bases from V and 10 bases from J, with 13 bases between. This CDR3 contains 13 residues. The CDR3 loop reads CAWRSQPGSPLHF. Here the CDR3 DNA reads TGTGCCTGGAGAAGCCAGCCGGGGTCACCCCTCCACTTT. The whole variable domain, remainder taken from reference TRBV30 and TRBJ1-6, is SQTIHQWPATLVQPVGSPLSLECTVEGTSNPNLYWYRQAAGRGLQLLFYSVGIGQISSEVPQNLSASRPQDRQFILSSKKLLLSDSGFYLCAWRSQPGSPLHFGNGTRLTVT.

CDR3 region: CASSLGTGSNEQFF. In DNA, the CDR3 is TGTGCCAGCAGTCTCGGGACAGGGTCCAATGAGCAGTTCTTC. The chain recombines TRBV27 with TRBJ2-1; 9 positions agree with TRBD1. CDR1 and CDR2 (germline): MNHEY, SMNVEV (reference sequence). Trimming took 5 bases from V and 6 from J; bases not matched to a gene: 5. This CDR3 spans 14 amino acids.

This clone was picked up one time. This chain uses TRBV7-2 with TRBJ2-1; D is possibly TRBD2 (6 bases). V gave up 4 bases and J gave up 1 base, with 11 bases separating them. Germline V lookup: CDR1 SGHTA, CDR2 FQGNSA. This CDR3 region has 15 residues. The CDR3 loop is CASSSGTPSYNEQFF. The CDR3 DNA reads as TGTGCCAGCAGCTCCGGGACTCCATCCTACAATGAGCAGTTCTTC. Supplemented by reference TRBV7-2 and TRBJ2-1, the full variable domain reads GAGVSQSPSNKVTEKGKDVELRCDPISGHTALYWYRQSLGQGLEFLIYFQGNSAPDKSGLPSDRFSAERTGGSVSTLTIQRTQQEDSAVYLCASSSGTPSYNEQFFGPGTRLTVL.

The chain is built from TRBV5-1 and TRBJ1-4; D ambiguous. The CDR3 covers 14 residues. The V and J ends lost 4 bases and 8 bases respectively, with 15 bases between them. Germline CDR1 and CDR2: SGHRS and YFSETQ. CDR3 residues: CASSPRGSGEKLFF. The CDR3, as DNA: TGCGCCAGCAGCCCAAGAGGGAGTGGCGAAAAACTGTTTTTT.

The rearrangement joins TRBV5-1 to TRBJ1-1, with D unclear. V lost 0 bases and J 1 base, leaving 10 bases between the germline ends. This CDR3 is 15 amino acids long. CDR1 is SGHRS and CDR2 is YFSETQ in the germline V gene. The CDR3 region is CASSLDYGENTEAFF. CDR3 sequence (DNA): TGCGCCAGCAGCTTGGACTACGGGGAGAACACTGAAGCTTTCTTT.

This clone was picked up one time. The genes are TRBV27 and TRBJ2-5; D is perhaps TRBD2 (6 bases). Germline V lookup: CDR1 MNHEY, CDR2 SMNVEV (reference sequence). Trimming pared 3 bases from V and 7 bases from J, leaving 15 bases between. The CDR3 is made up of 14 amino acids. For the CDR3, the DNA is TGTGCCAGCAGTTTCGGGAGAGACACGGCGACCCAGTACTTC. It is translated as CASSFGRDTATQYF.

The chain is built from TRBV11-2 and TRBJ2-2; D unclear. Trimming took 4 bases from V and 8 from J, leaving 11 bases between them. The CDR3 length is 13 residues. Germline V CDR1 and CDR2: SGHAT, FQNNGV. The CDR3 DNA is TGTGCCAGCAGCTCAGCACCGGGTGGGGAGCTGTTTTTT. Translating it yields CASSSAPGGELFF.

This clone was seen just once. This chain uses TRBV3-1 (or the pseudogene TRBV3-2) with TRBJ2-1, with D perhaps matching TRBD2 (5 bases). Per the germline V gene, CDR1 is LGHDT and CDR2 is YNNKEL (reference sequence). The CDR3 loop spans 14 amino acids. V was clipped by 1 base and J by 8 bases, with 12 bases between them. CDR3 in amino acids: CASSQGGGLDEQFF. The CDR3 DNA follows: TGTGCCAGCAGCCAAGGTGGAGGTCTGGATGAGCAGTTCTTC.

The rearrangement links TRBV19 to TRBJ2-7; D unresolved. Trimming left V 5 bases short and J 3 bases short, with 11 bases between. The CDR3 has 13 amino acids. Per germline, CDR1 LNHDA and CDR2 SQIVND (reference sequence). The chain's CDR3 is CASSPSGFYEQYF. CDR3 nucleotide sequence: TGTGCCAGTAGTCCGTCCGGGTTCTACGAGCAGTACTTC.

The chain's CDR3 is CASSGWEAGANVLTF. DNA for the CDR3: TGTGCCAGCAGCGGATGGGAGGCTGGGGCCAACGTCCTGACTTTC. The J gene is TRBJ2-6, the V gene TRBV11-1; D might be TRBD2 (6 bases). Germline V gene sequence: CDR1 SGHAT, CDR2 FQDESV (reference sequence). V was clipped by 5 bases and J by 2 bases, with 10 bases between them. The CDR3 is made up of 15 amino acids.

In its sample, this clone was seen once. This CDR3 is CASSPAQNNQPQHF. CDR3 nucleotide sequence: TGTGCCAGCAGTCCCGCACAGAACAATCAGCCCCAGCATTTT. The rearrangement links TRBV27 to TRBJ1-5; D gene uncertain. The V end was cut by 5 bases, the J end by 3 bases, with 11 bases between. The CDR3 is made up of 14 amino acids. Germline V gives CDR1 MNHEY, CDR2 SMNVEV (reference sequence).

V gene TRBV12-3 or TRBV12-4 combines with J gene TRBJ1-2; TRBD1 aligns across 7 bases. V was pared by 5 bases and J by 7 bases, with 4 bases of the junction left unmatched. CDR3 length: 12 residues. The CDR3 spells CASSKGAGGYTF. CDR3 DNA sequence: TGTGCCAGCAGTAAGGGGGCGGGTGGCTACACCTTC.

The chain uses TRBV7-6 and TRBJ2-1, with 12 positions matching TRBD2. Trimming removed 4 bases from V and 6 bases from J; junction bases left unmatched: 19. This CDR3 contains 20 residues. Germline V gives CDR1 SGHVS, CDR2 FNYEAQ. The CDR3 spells CASSYTTSGSRSAEVNEQFF. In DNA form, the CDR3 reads TGTGCCAGCAGCTACACGACTAGCGGGAGCAGATCCGCCGAGGTCAATGAGCAGTTCTTC.

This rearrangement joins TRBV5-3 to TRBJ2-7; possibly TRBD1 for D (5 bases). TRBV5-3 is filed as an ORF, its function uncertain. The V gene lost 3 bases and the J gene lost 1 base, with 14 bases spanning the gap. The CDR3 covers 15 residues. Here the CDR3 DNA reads TGTGCCAGAAGCTGGAGCGACAGACCATCCTACGAGCAGTACTTC. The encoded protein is CARSWSDRPSYEQYF.

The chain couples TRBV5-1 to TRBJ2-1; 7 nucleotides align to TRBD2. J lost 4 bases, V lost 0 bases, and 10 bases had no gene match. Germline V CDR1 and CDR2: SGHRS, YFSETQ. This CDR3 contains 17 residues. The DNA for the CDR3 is TGCGCCAGCAGCTTGGGTTCTGCGGGAGTAAGGTACAATGAGCAGTTCTTC. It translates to CASSLGSAGVRYNEQFF.

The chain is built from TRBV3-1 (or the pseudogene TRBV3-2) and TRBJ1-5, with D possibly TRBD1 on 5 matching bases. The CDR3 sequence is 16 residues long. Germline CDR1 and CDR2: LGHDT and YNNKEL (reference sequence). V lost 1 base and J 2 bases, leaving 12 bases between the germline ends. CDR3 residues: CASSQGGGLGNQPQHF. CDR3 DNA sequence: TGTGCCAGCAGCCAAGGGGGGGGATTGGGCAATCAGCCCCAGCATTTT.